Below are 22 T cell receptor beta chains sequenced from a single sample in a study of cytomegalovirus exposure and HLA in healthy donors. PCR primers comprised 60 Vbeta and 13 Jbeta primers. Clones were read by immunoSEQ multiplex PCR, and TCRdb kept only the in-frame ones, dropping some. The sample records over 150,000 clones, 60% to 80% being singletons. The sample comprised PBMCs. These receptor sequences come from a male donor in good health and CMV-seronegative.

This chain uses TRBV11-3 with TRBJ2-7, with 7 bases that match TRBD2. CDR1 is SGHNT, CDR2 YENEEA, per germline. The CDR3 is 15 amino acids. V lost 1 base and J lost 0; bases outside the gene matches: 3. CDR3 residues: CASSLGAGDSYEQYF. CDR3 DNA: TGTGCCAGCAGCTTAGGGGCGGGGGACTCCTACGAGCAGTACTTC.

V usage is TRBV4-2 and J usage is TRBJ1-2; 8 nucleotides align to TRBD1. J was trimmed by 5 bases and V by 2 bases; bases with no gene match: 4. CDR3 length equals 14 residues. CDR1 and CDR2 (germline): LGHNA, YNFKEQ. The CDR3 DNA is TGTGCCAGCAGCCAACCAGACAGGGGTTATGGCTACACCTTC. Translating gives CASSQPDRGYGYTF.

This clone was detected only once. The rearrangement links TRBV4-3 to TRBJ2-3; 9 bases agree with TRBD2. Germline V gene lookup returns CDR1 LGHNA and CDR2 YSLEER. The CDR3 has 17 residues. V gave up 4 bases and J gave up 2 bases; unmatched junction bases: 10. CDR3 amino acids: CASSRPVAGAITDTQYF. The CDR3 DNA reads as TGCGCCAGCAGCCGACCCGTAGCGGGAGCCATCACAGATACGCAGTATTTT.

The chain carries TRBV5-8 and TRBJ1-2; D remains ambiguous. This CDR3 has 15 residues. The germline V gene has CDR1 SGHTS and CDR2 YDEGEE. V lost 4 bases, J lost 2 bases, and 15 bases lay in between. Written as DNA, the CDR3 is TGTGCCAGCAGCCCGGCGGGTTCCCTAAACTATGGCTACACCTTC. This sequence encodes CASSPAGSLNYGYTF.

CDR3 sequence: CASSLKRRGSTDTQYF. The CDR3 DNA reads as TGTGCCAGCAGCTTAAAGCGGCGGGGGAGCACAGATACGCAGTATTTT. The chain carries TRBV13 and TRBJ2-3; 7 nucleotides line up with TRBD2. Germline CDR1 and CDR2: PRHDT and FYEKMQ (reference sequence). This CDR3 has 16 amino acids. Trimming cost V 2 bases and J 0 bases; bases outside gene matches: 5.

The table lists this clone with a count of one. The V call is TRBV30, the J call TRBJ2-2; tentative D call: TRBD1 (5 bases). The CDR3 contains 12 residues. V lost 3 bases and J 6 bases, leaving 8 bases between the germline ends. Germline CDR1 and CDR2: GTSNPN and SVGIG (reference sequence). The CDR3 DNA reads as TGTGCCTGGAGAAGGGGCTCCGGGGAGCTGTTTTTT. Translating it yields CAWRRGSGELFF.

The CDR3 loop reads CAISESRTGETYEQYF. The CDR3 nucleotides are TGTGCCATCAGTGAGTCGAGAACAGGGGAGACCTACGAGCAGTACTTC. The chain has TRBV10-3 and TRBJ2-7; 7 nucleotides match TRBD1. After removal of 0 bases from V and 2 bases from J, the junction contained 7 bases not matched to a gene. Germline V CDR1 and CDR2: ENHRY, SYGVKD. The CDR3 runs 16 residues.

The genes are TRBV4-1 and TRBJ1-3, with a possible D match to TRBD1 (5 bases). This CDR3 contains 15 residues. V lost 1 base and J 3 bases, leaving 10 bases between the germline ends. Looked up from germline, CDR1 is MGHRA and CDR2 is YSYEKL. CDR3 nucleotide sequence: TGCGCCAGCAGCCAAGTAGTCAGGGATGGAAACACCATATATTTT. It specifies CASSQVVRDGNTIYF.

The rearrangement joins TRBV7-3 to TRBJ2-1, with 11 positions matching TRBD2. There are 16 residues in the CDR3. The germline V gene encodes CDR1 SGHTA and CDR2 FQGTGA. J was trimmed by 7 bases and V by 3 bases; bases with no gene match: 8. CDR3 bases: TGTGCCAGCAGCTTGACTTTAGCGGGAGGGAGGAATGAGCAGTTCTTC. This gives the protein CASSLTLAGGRNEQFF.

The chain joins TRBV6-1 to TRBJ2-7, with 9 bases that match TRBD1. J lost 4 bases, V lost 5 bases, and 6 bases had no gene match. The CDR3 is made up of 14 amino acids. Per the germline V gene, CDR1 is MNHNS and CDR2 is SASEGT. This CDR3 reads CASSQDRGSYEQYF. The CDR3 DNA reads TGTGCCAGCAGTCAGGACAGGGGAAGTTACGAGCAGTACTTC.

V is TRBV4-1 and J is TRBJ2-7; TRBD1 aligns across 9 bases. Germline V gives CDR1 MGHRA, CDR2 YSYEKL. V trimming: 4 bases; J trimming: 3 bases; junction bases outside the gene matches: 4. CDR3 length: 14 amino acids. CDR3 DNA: TGCGCCAGCAGCCCAGGACAGGGGAGCTACGAGCAGTACTTC. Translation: CASSPGQGSYEQYF.

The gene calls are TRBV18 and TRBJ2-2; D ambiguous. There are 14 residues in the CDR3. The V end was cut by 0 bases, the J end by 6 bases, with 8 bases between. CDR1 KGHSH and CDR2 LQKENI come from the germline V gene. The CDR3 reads CASSPPSIAGELFF. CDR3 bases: TGTGCCAGCTCACCACCTTCTATCGCCGGGGAGCTGTTTTTT.

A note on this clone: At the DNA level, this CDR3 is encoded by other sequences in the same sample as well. CDR3 sequence reads: CASSSGTPNQPQHF. In nucleotides, the CDR3 is TGCGCCAGCAGCTCCGGGACACCTAATCAGCCCCAGCATTTT. The rearrangement joins TRBV5-1 to TRBJ1-5, with D perhaps matching TRBD1 (6 bases). The V gene lost 3 bases and the J gene lost 4 bases, with 11 bases spanning the gap. This CDR3 comprises 14 residues. Looked up from germline, CDR1 is SGHRS and CDR2 is YFSETQ.

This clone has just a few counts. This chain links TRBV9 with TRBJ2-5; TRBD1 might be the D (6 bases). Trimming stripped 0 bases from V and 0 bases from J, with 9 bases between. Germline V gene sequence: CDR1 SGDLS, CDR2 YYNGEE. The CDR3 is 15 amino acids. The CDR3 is CASSVGGQNQETQYF. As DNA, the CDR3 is TGTGCCAGCAGCGTAGGAGGACAGAACCAAGAGACCCAGTACTTC.

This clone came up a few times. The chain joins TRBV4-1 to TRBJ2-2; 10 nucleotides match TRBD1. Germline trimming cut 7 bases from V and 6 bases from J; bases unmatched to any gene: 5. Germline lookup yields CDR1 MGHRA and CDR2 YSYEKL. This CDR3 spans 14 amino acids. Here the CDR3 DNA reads TGCGCCAGCACCGGGACAGGGGCACCCGGGGAGCTGTTTTTT. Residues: CASTGTGAPGELFF.

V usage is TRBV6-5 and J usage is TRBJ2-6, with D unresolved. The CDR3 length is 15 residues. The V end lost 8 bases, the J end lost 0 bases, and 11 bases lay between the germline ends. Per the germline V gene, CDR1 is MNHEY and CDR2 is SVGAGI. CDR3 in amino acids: CASLPVGSGANVLTF. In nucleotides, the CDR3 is TGTGCCAGCCTTCCCGTCGGCTCTGGGGCCAACGTCCTGACTTTC.

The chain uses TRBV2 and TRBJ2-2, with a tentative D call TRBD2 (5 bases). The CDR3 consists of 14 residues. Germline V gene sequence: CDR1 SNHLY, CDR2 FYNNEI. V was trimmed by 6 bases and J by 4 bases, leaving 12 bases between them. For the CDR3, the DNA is TGTGCCAGCAGATTGACGGACTCCACCGGGGAGCTGTTTTTT. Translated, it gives CASRLTDSTGELFF.

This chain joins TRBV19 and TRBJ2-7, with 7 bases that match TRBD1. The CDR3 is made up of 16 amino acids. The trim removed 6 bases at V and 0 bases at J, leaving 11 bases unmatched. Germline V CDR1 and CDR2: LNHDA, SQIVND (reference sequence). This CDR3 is CASSLSGDSLSYEQYF. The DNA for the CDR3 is TGTGCCAGTAGCCTATCAGGGGACAGCCTCTCCTACGAGCAGTACTTC.

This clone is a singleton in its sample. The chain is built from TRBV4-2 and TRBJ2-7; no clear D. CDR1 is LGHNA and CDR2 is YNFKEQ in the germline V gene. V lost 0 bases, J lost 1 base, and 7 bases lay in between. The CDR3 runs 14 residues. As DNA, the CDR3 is TGTGCCAGCAGCCAAGAAAAGAGGTCCTACGAGCAGTACTTC. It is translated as CASSQEKRSYEQYF.

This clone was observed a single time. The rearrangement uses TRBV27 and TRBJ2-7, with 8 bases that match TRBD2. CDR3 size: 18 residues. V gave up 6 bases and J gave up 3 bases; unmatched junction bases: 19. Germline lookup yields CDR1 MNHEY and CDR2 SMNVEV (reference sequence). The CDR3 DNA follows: TGTGCCAGCAGCTCCTCCGGGACTAGAAAGGAGAAGGACTACGAGCAGTACTTC. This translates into CASSSSGTRKEKDYEQYF.

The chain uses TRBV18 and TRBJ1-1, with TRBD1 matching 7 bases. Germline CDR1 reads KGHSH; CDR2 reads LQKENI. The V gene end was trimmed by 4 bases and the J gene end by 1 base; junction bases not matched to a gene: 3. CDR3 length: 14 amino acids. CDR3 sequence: CASSLGQANTEAFF. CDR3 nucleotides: TGTGCCAGCTCACTAGGACAGGCGAACACTGAAGCTTTCTTT.

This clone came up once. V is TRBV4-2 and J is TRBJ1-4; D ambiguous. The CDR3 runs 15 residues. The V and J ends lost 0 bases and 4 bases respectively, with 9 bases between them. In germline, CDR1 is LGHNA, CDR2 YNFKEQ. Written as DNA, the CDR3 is TGTGCCAGCAGCCAAGATCCAGGCTTTAATGAAAAACTGTTTTTT. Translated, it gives CASSQDPGFNEKLFF.